This T cell receptor (beta chain) was documented in a study of cytomegalovirus exposure and HLA in healthy donors. With 60 Vbeta and 13 Jbeta primers, the PCR was carried out. Repertoires were generated with immunoSEQ multiplex PCR, while TCRdb's copy carries only in-frame clones and drops some. The repertoire consists of fewer than 200,000 clones, with around 72% occurring once and the leading ten covering 1.4% to 1.5%. CDR3 size: 16 residues. Trimming pared 0 bases from V and 1 base from J, leaving 12 bases between. Germline V gene data show CDR1 as LNHDA and CDR2 as SQIVND (reference sequence). Study outcomes and limitations: An apparent linkage of common viral pathogens to several of the most significant clusters emerged in a later analysis. Researchers reported that a few CMV-associated chains were confirmed in vitro as CMV antigen-specific. Across donors, most TCRs were seen rarely, yet some public ones were widespread.

The donors were healthy bone marrow donors. Concerning this clone itself: Its antigen is not identified.

Sequencing was done on a sample of PBMCs. The receptor's source is a man aged 50 or older in good health and CMV-seronegative. This sequence joins TRBV19 and TRBJ1-2, with a tentative D call TRBD1 (6 bases). In DNA, the CDR3 is TGTGCCAGTAGTATAGAGGGGACAAGTGTTAACTATGGCTACACCTTC. This translates into CASSIEGTSVNYGYTF.